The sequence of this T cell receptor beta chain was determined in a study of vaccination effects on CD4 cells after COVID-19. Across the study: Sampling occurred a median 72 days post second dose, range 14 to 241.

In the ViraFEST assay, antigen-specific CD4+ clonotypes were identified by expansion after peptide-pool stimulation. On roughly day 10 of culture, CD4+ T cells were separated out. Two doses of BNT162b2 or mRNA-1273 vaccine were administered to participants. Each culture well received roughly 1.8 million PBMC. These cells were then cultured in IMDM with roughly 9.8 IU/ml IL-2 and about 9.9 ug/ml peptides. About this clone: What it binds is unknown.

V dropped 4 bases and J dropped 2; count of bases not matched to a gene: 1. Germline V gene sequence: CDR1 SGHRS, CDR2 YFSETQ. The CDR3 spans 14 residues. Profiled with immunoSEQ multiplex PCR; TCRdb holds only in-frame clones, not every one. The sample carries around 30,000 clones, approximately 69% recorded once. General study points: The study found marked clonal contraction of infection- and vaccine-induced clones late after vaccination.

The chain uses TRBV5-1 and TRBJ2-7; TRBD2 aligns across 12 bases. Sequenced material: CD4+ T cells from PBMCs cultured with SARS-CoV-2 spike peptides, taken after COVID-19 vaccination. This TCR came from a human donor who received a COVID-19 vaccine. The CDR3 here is CASSRTSGAYEQYF. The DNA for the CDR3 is TGCGCCAGCAGCCGGACTAGCGGGGCCTACGAGCAGTACTTC.